These 25 T cell receptor beta chains share one sample of origin, sequenced in a study of beta chain features in type 1 diabetes. Study outcomes and limitations: Moderate yet significant TCRB CDR3 shortening was seen in Type 1 diabetes patients in all four CD4+ subsets.

Isolated RNA was reverse transcribed in full, so expressed TCRB transcripts were sequenced. Only in-frame clones appear in the TCRdb table, and some are missing; sequencing was by immunoSEQ multiplex PCR. The sample shows over 150,000 clones, under 13% of them seen only once. No cognate antigen is known for these TCRs. Sequenced input: central memory CD4+ T cells from blood. These receptors came from a man aged 30 to 39 with type 1 diabetes.

In its sample, this clone was seen a few times. This chain links TRBV4-2 with TRBJ2-2; 7 nucleotides line up with TRBD2. CDR1 and CDR2 (germline): LGHNA, YNFKEQ. V trimming: 1 base; J trimming: 2 bases; junction bases outside the gene matches: 1. This CDR3 has 15 residues. The CDR3 DNA sequence: TGTGCCAGCAGCCAAGGACTAGCCAACACCGGGGAGCTGTTTTTT. Translated: CASSQGLANTGELFF.

As regards this clone: The same CDR3 arises from other DNA sequences in this sample as well. The J gene is TRBJ2-7, the V gene TRBV4-1; 9 positions agree with TRBD1. J gave up 3 bases and V 0 bases, and 3 bases lay outside the gene matches. The germline gives CDR1 MGHRA, CDR2 YSYEKL. CDR3 length: 15 residues. CDR3 amino acids: CASSQDHRGLYEQYF. CDR3 DNA sequence: TGCGCCAGCAGCCAAGATCACAGGGGGCTCTACGAGCAGTACTTC.

This clone was seen only a few times. This chain uses TRBV30 with TRBJ1-3; D remains unclear. The CDR3 loop spans 12 amino acids. V lost 4 bases to trimming and J lost 3 bases, with 7 bases between them. Germline V gives CDR1 GTSNPN, CDR2 SVGIG (reference sequence). The CDR3: CAWMTVGNTIYF. CDR3 nucleotide sequence: TGTGCCTGGATGACTGTTGGAAACACCATATATTTT.

The chain joins TRBV28 to TRBJ2-5, with TRBD2 as a possible D gene (6 bases). The germline V gene has CDR1 MDHEN and CDR2 SYDVKM. The V gene lost 4 bases and the J gene lost 4 bases, with 22 bases spanning the gap. The CDR3 sequence is 17 residues long. CDR3 nucleotide sequence: TGTGCCAGCAGTTCTTTCCTGCGAGGGGCGCGGGGAGAGACCCAGTACTTC. It encodes CASSSFLRGARGETQYF.

This clone has at least ten counts. Here the CDR3 DNA reads TGTGCCAGCAGCGTAGTCGGCACAGATACGCAGTATTTT. Translation gives CASSVVGTDTQYF. The V gene is TRBV9, the J gene TRBJ2-3; D gene ambiguous. The CDR3 runs 13 residues. Trimming stripped 0 bases from V and 1 base from J, with 3 bases between. CDR1 and CDR2 from the germline V gene are SGDLS and YYNGEE.

The chain carries TRBV5-1 and TRBJ2-2; D is undetermined. Trimming pared 2 bases from V and 3 bases from J, leaving 8 bases between. The CDR3 runs 14 residues. CDR1 and CDR2 from the germline V gene are SGHRS and YFSETQ. The CDR3 DNA reads as TGCGCCAGCAGCTTCCTCCCCGACACCGGGGAGCTGTTTTTT. Amino acid sequence: CASSFLPDTGELFF. The complete variable domain, with remaining parts taken from reference TRBV5-1 and TRBJ2-2, reads KAGVTQTPRYLIKTRGQQVTLSCSPISGHRSVSWYQQTPGQGLQFLFEYFSETQRNKGNFPGRFSGRQFSNSRSEMNVSTLELGDSALYLCASSFLPDTGELFFGEGSRLTVL.

This clone turned up a few times. The chain joins TRBV15 to TRBJ2-1; D may be TRBD1 (5 bases). The germline CDR1 and CDR2 sequences are LNHNV and YYDKDF (reference sequence). The V gene lost 5 bases and the J gene lost 6 bases, with 14 bases spanning the gap. CDR3 length: 14 amino acids. CDR3 sequence reads: CATSRPGPGNEQFF. DNA for the CDR3: TGTGCCACCAGCCGGCCAGGGCCGGGCAATGAGCAGTTCTTC.

This clone showed up many times. This rearrangement joins TRBV30 to TRBJ2-1, with unresolved D. This CDR3 is built from 11 residues. V lost 5 bases and J lost 3, with 5 bases in between. Germline V gene data show CDR1 as GTSNPN and CDR2 as SVGIG (reference sequence). Here the CDR3 reads CAWADYNEQFF. The CDR3 DNA follows: TGTGCCTGGGCAGACTACAATGAGCAGTTCTTC.

The J gene is TRBJ2-1, the V gene TRBV4-3; D is uncertain. Germline CDR1 LGHNA, CDR2 YSLEER. V was shortened by 3 bases and J by 2 bases, with 5 bases between the two germline ends. CDR3 length equals 13 residues. As DNA, the CDR3 is TGCGCCAGCAGCCAGGGCACCTACAATGAGCAGTTCTTC. It yields the protein CASSQGTYNEQFF.

This rearrangement joins TRBV6-5 to TRBJ1-5; 9 bases agree with TRBD1. With 5 bases clipped from V and 5 bases from J, the junction kept 7 bases outside the gene matches. Per the germline V gene, CDR1 is MNHEY and CDR2 is SVGAGI. This CDR3 comprises 15 residues. The DNA of the CDR3 is TGTGCCAGCAGTACCTTCGACAGGGGGGATCAGCCCCAGCATTTT. It is translated as CASSTFDRGDQPQHF.

The genes are TRBV14 and TRBJ2-5; 11 nucleotides align to TRBD2. The junction had 12 bases not matched to a gene; V was cut back by 0 bases and J by 6 bases. Germline assignment: CDR1 SGHDN and CDR2 FVKESK. This CDR3 region has 18 residues. For the CDR3, the DNA is TGTGCCAGCAGCCAAGATCCTAGCGGGAGGCCCTCTCTAAAGACCCAGTACTTC. This sequence encodes CASSQDPSGRPSLKTQYF.

This clone showed up just a few times. The CDR3 DNA is TGTGCCAGCAGTTTGGGGAGTTTGGAGACCCAGTACTTC. Translation: CASSLGSLETQYF. The gene calls are TRBV28 and TRBJ2-5; D may be TRBD2 (5 bases). The CDR3 runs to 13 residues. Trimming took 3 bases from V and 5 from J, leaving 10 bases between them. Germline CDR1 and CDR2: MDHEN and SYDVKM.

This clone occurred a few times. The V and J genes are TRBV5-1 and TRBJ2-1, with 11 positions matching TRBD2. CDR1 and CDR2 (germline): SGHRS, YFSETQ. J gave up 4 bases and V 4 bases, and 4 bases lay outside the gene matches. CDR3 size: 15 residues. The CDR3 DNA sequence: TGCGCCAGCAGCCAAACTAGCGGGAGTTACAATGAGCAGTTCTTC. This sequence encodes CASSQTSGSYNEQFF.

This clone was observed a handful of times. The V and J genes are TRBV30 and TRBJ2-5, with TRBD2 as a possible D gene (6 bases). Germline CDR1 GTSNPN, CDR2 SVGIG (reference sequence). Trimming took off 1 base at V and 5 bases at J, with 11 bases between the two ends. This CDR3 has 13 amino acids. The CDR3 reads CAWSDSGGETQYF. The CDR3 bases are TGTGCCTGGAGTGATAGCGGTGGGGAGACCCAGTACTTC. The whole variable domain, filled in from reference TRBV30 and TRBJ2-5, reads SQTIHQWPATLVQPVGSPLSLECTVEGTSNPNLYWYRQAAGRGLQLLFYSVGIGQISSEVPQNLSASRPQDRQFILSSKKLLLSDSGFYLCAWSDSGGETQYFGPGTRLLVL.

This clone has more than one count but fewer than ten. The genes are TRBV7-9 and TRBJ2-5; D unresolved. CDR1 is SEHNR and CDR2 is FQNEAQ in the germline V gene (reference sequence). V lost 1 base to trimming and J lost 7 bases, with 10 bases between them. The CDR3 totals 13 residues. The CDR3 coding sequence is TGTGCCAGCAGCTTAGGGAACCCGGGGACCCAGTACTTC. This gives the protein CASSLGNPGTQYF.

J is TRBJ1-3 and V is TRBV19, with D unresolved. The germline V and J ends were trimmed by 7 bases and 2 bases, with 18 bases remaining between them. This CDR3 spans 16 amino acids. In germline, CDR1 is LNHDA, CDR2 SQIVND (reference sequence). CDR3 sequence (DNA): TGTGCCAGTACCCGCACCCTACGCGTCGCTGGAAACACCATATATTTT. Encoded protein: CASTRTLRVAGNTIYF.

V is TRBV2 and J is TRBJ2-2; TRBD1 might be the D (5 bases). The length of the CDR3 is 16 residues. Trimming cost V 3 bases and J 0 bases, with 11 bases left between them. Germline CDR1 reads SNHLY; CDR2 reads FYNNEI. The CDR3 DNA reads as TGTGCCAGCAGTGAGCAGGGAAGCGCGAACACCGGGGAGCTGTTTTTT. Amino acids: CASSEQGSANTGELFF.

This clone was observed a few times. The genes are TRBV4-1 and TRBJ2-1; 13 bases agree with TRBD2. V dropped 2 bases and J dropped 6; count of bases not matched to a gene: 1. The CDR3 runs 15 residues. Germline CDR1 is MGHRA and CDR2 is YSYEKL. CDR3: CASSQWTSGSNEQFF. The DNA of the CDR3 is TGCGCCAGCAGCCAATGGACTAGCGGGAGCAATGAGCAGTTCTTC.

This clone was counted a few times. The rearrangement uses TRBV28 and TRBJ2-4, with D maybe TRBD2 (7 bases). The CDR3 is made up of 14 amino acids. CDR1 MDHEN and CDR2 SYDVKM come from the germline V gene. V was cut by 2 bases and J by 6 bases, with 11 bases left in between. The CDR3 loop reads CASSLRGARNIQYF. In nucleotides, the CDR3 is TGTGCCAGCAGTTTACGGGGGGCGCGAAACATTCAGTACTTC.

The chain recombines TRBV27 with TRBJ2-3; 10 positions agree with TRBD2. Germline V gives CDR1 MNHEY, CDR2 SMNVEV (reference sequence). The CDR3 is 17 amino acids. V lost 4 bases and J lost 0; bases outside the gene matches: 7. As DNA, the CDR3 is TGTGCCAGCAGTTCTTGGGGACTAGCGAACAGCACAGATACGCAGTATTTT. Protein sequence: CASSSWGLANSTDTQYF.

This clone was recorded a few times. The V and J genes are TRBV7-3 and TRBJ2-2; tentatively, D is TRBD2 (6 bases). There are 16 residues in the CDR3. V was cut by 1 base and J by 1 base, with 10 bases left in between. Germline V gene data show CDR1 as SGHTA and CDR2 as FQGTGA. The CDR3 bases are TGTGCCAGCAGCTTAAGGGCGGGGAGGAACACCGGGGAGCTGTTTTTT. Its translation: CASSLRAGRNTGELFF. Using reference TRBV7-3 and TRBJ2-2 for the parts outside the CDR3, the full variable domain is GAGVSQTPSNKVTEKGKYVELRCDPISGHTALYWYRQSLGQGPEFLIYFQGTGAADDSGLPNDRFFAVRPEGSVSTLKIQRTERGDSAVYLCASSLRAGRNTGELFFGEGSRLTVL.

This clone has only a few counts. J is TRBJ2-5 and V is TRBV5-6; D remains ambiguous. The V and J ends lost 0 bases and 0 bases respectively, with 12 bases between them. The CDR3 sequence is 16 residues long. Germline loops: CDR1 SGHDT, CDR2 YYEEEE. The CDR3 region has the DNA TGTGCCAGCAGCTTGGGTCCGTTGAGCCACCAAGAGACCCAGTACTTC. Its translation is CASSLGPLSHQETQYF.

This clone was seen only a few times. One end of the junction does not line up with germline, which may come from a read error. This chain links TRBV19 with TRBJ2-4; 9 nucleotides match TRBD2. CDR3 length: 15 residues. Germline V CDR1 and CDR2: LNHDA, SQIVND (reference sequence). CDR3 in amino acids: CASSDIGTSKDIQYF. The CDR3 DNA reads as TGTGCCAGTAGTGATATCGGGACTAGCAAAGACATTCAGTACTTC.

The CDR3 DNA is TGTGCCAGCAGTGACGCTAGGCTATTATACGAGCAGTACTTC. It specifies CASSDARLLYEQYF. The rearrangement uses TRBV25-1 and TRBJ2-7; D unclear. V lost 3 bases to trimming and J lost 4 bases, with 13 bases between them. CDR1 is MGHDK and CDR2 is SYGVNS in the germline V gene. This CDR3 has 14 amino acids.

This clone has only a few counts. J is TRBJ2-2 and V is TRBV29-1; D call uncertain. The germline V gene encodes CDR1 SQVTM and CDR2 ANQGSEA. V dropped 7 bases and J dropped 1 base, with 13 bases sitting between them. The CDR3 is 14 amino acids. The CDR3 DNA sequence: TGCAGCGGCTTCCAGGATGTGAACACCGGGGAGCTGTTTTTT. Protein: CSGFQDVNTGELFF.